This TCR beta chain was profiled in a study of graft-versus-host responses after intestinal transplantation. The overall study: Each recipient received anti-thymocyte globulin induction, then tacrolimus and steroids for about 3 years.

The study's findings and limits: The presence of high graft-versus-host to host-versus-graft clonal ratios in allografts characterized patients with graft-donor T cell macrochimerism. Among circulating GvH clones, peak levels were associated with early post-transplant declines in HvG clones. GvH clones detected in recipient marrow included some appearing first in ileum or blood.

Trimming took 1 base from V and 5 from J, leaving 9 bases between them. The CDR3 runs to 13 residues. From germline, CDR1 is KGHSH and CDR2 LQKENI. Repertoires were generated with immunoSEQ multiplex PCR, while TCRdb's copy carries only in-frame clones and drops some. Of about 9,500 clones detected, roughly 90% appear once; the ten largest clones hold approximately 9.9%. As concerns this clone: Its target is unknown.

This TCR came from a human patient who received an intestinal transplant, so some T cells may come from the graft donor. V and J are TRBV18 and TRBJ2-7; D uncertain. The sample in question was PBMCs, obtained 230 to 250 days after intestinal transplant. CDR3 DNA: TGTGCCAGCTCACCACAATTGATCCACGAGCAGTACTTC. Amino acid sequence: CASSPQLIHEQYF.